Listed below are T cell receptor beta chains from one sample, sequenced in a study of cytomegalovirus exposure and HLA in healthy donors. Assay used: immunoSEQ multiplex PCR; TCRdb lists only in-frame clones, some missing. This sample has about 160,000 clones, with roughly 90% found just once. Specimen: PBMCs. These receptors were taken from a man aged 18 to 29 in good health and CMV-seropositive. Each CDR3 is given with its conserved first and last residue. Fields, in order: clone size, V gene, D gene, J gene, CDR3 protein, CDR3 DNA. D genes are given only for firm matches. Not every row has a clone size; where given, it reads once, few, many or a size class.

.	TRBV2	TRBD1	TRBJ1-1	CASRGQPNTEAFF	TGTGCCAGCAGGGGACAGCCGAACACTGAAGCTTTCTTT
few	TRBV13	TRBD1	TRBJ1-2	CASSLTPGGRNGYTF	TGTGCCAGCAGCTTAACTCCAGGGGGGAGAAATGGCTACACCTTC
.	TRBV28	TRBD2	TRBJ2-3	CASSSGGSHDTDTQYF	TGTGCCAGCAGTTCGGGCGGGAGTCATGACACAGATACGCAGTATTTT
.	TRBV11-3	TRBD2	TRBJ2-1	CASSLGAGGHNEQFF	TGTGCCAGCAGCTTAGGAGCGGGAGGCCACAATGAGCAGTTCTTC
.	TRBV13	.	TRBJ1-1	CASSLPTGRDTEAFF	TGTGCCAGCAGCTTACCTACAGGGAGGGACACTGAAGCTTTCTTT
.	TRBV7-3	TRBD2	TRBJ2-3	CASSSSGRAVDTQYF	TGTGCCAGCAGCAGTAGCGGGAGGGCCGTAGATACGCAGTATTTT
.	TRBV27	TRBD1	TRBJ1-2	CASSPRTGGVYGYTF	TGTGCCAGCAGTCCGCGGACAGGTGGGGTATATGGCTACACCTTC
.	TRBV27	.	TRBJ2-3	CLPSDSQFGTQYF	TGTCTTCCTAGCGATTCACAGTTTGGTACGCAGTATTTT
.	TRBV6-1	.	TRBJ2-7	CASSERESGEQYF	TGTGCCAGCAGTGAGAGGGAGTCAGGCGAGCAGTACTTC
.	TRBV2	TRBD1	TRBJ2-1	CASRGDRGGEQFF	TGTGCCAGCAGAGGGGACAGGGGAGGTGAGCAGTTCTTC
.	TRBV21-1	.	TRBJ2-1	CASSKQTESSYNEQFF	TGTGCCAGCAGCAAACAGACTGAGAGCTCCTACAATGAGCAGTTCTTC
.	TRBV7-9	TRBD2	TRBJ2-3	CASSSSGRGTDTQYF	TGTGCCAGCAGCTCTAGCGGGAGGGGCACAGATACGCAGTATTTT
.	TRBV5-1	TRBD1	TRBJ1-2	CASSSTGGNYGYTF	TGCGCCAGCAGCTCGACAGGGGGTAACTATGGCTACACCTTC
few	TRBV28	.	TRBJ2-1	CASRDQFAAGYNEQFF	TGTGCCAGCAGAGATCAGTTTGCGGCGGGATACAATGAGCAGTTCTTC
once	TRBV6-5	.	TRBJ1-5	CASSSQGDQPQHF	TGTGCCAGCAGTTCACAGGGAGATCAGCCCCAGCATTTT
.	TRBV28	.	TRBJ2-2	CASSFLAWGTGELFF	TGTGCCAGCAGTTTTCTAGCTTGGGGAACCGGGGAGCTGTTTTTT
.	TRBV29-1	.	TRBJ2-7	CSVGGTGSYEQYF	TGCAGCGTGGGGGGAACAGGATCCTACGAGCAGTACTTC
.	TRBV30	TRBD2	TRBJ2-1	CAWSRLAGLYNEQFF	TGTGCCTGGAGTCGACTAGCGGGACTCTACAATGAGCAGTTCTTC
.	TRBV9	.	TRBJ2-1	CASSVDPGNFPNEQFF	TGTGCCAGCAGCGTAGATCCGGGTAATTTTCCGAATGAGCAGTTCTTC
once	TRBV10-3	.	TRBJ2-3	CAIGVQSSTDTQYF	TGTGCCATCGGTGTACAGTCTAGCACAGATACGCAGTATTTT
.	TRBV30	TRBD1	TRBJ1-4	CAGRQGPGEKLFF	TGTGCCGGAAGACAGGGTCCAGGGGAAAAACTGTTTTTT
.	TRBV11-3	.	TRBJ2-6	CASSLGRRGPYSGANVLTF	TGTGCCAGCAGCTTAGGGCGACGCGGGCCTTACTCTGGGGCCAACGTCCTGACTTTC
.	TRBV7-9	TRBD1	TRBJ1-2	CASSYRGLSYGYTF	TGTGCCAGCAGCTACAGGGGGCTGAGCTATGGCTACACCTTC
few	TRBV4-1	TRBD2	TRBJ2-7	CASSHILAAPYEQYF	TGCGCCAGCAGCCACATACTAGCGGCCCCCTACGAGCAGTACTTC
.	TRBV5-1	TRBD2	TRBJ2-7	CASSLGFLAGDSYEQYF	TGCGCCAGCAGCTTGGGGTTTCTGGCGGGAGATTCCTACGAGCAGTACTTC
.	TRBV13	TRBD2	TRBJ2-7	CASSFQSELAGTYEQYF	TGTGCCAGCAGCTTTCAGTCGGAACTAGCGGGAACGTACGAGCAGTACTTC
.	TRBV7-9	TRBD2	TRBJ2-1	CASSLEGLAGVSYNEQFF	TGTGCCAGCAGCTTAGAGGGACTAGCGGGAGTCTCCTACAATGAGCAGTTCTTC
.	TRBV7-9	.	TRBJ1-3	CASSPQGIFSGNTIYF	TGTGCCAGCAGCCCTCAGGGGATTTTCTCTGGAAACACCATATATTTT
.	TRBV5-1	.	TRBJ1-1	CASSYPNHETGNTEAFF	TGCGCCAGCAGCTACCCAAATCATGAGACAGGGAACACTGAAGCTTTCTTT
.	TRBV27	TRBD1	TRBJ2-1	CASSSLTGTAYNEQFF	TGTGCCAGCAGTTCCCTGACAGGGACGGCCTACAATGAGCAGTTCTTC
once	TRBV5-1	TRBD2	TRBJ2-7	CASSLGLVAGGYEQYF	TGCGCCAGCAGCTTGGGCCTAGTAGCGGGAGGCTACGAGCAGTACTTC
.	TRBV6-4	TRBD1	TRBJ2-3	CASSDGTGDTDTQYF	TGTGCCAGCAGTGACGGGACAGGGGACACAGATACGCAGTATTTT